Each of the 25 T cell receptor beta chains below was sequenced from the same sample in a study of blood T cells in healthy people across ages (dated by TCRdb to between 2015 and 2017). Library construction relied on 5' RACE. This sample was sequenced with an Illumina HiSeq 2500. A second about 6 to 11 cycle PCR used a sample-barcoded 5' primer and a J-beta primer mix. TCRdb itself trimmed the public reads at Q25 with fastp, ran MiXCR and retained productive beta chains. One record per CDR3 amino acid sequence lists the most common genes and DNA. This sample lists 500,000 to 700,000 distinct CDR3 sequences; about 30% were detected once. The ten biggest clones cover 15% to 18% of the sample. Input material: blood. The receptors shown here come from a woman aged 80 or over in good health.

This clonotype has a handful of counts. The V gene is TRBV13, the J gene TRBJ1-5; D ambiguous. CDR3 size: 14 residues. From germline, CDR1 is PRHDT and CDR2 FYEKMQ (reference sequence). V lost 0 bases, J lost 7 bases, and 10 bases lay in between. The CDR3, as DNA: TGTGCCAGCAGCTTAGGAGATGGAATGCAGCCCCAGCATTTT. Encoded protein: CASSLGDGMQPQHF. Drawing the rest from reference TRBV13 and TRBJ1-5, the complete variable domain is AAGVIQSPRHLIKEKRETATLKCYPIPRHDTVYWYQQGPGQDPQFLISFYEKMQSDKGSIPDRFSAQQFSDYHSELNMSSLELGDSALYFCASSLGDGMQPQHFGDGTRLSIL.

This clonotype was picked up a small number of times. CDR3 in amino acids: CASSATGGTNYGYTF. The CDR3 DNA follows: TGCGCCAGCAGCGCGACAGGGGGCACTAACTATGGCTACACCTTC. This chain uses TRBV5-1 with TRBJ1-2; 10 positions match TRBD1. Germline V lookup: CDR1 SGHRS, CDR2 YFSETQ. The CDR3 consists of 15 residues. Trimming at V came to 4 bases and at J to 0 bases, leaving 3 bases not matched to a gene.

This clonotype was picked up many times. The chain employs TRBV4-2 and TRBJ1-6, with unresolved D. V was clipped by 2 bases and J by 9 bases, with 11 bases between them. Germline V gives CDR1 LGHNA, CDR2 YNFKEQ. This CDR3 region has 14 residues. The CDR3 bases are TGTGCCAGCAGCCAAACCCCATCCCTTTCACCCCTCCACTTT. It codes for CASSQTPSLSPLHF.

This clonotype came up many times. The chain has TRBV20-1 and TRBJ2-7, with 9 bases identical to TRBD1. Germline values: CDR1 DFQATT, CDR2 SNEGSKA (reference sequence). This CDR3 comprises 14 residues. After removal of 4 bases from V and 6 bases from J, the junction contained 10 bases not matched to a gene. Here the CDR3 DNA reads TGCAGTGCTAAATTTGGACAGGGGAAACGCGAGCAGTACTTC. Protein sequence: CSAKFGQGKREQYF.

This clonotype has at least ten counts. This chain links TRBV6-1 with TRBJ2-1, with 9 positions matching TRBD2. With 5 bases clipped from V and 8 bases from J, the junction kept 16 bases outside the gene matches. Germline assignment: CDR1 MNHNS and CDR2 SASEGT. The CDR3 runs to 17 residues. CDR3 protein: CASSKRGATLSRDEQFF. The CDR3 DNA follows: TGTGCCAGCAGTAAGCGGGGGGCCACACTTTCCAGGGATGAGCAGTTCTTC.

Concerning this clonotype: The conserved phenylalanine or tryptophan is not found at the CDR3 terminus, so this likely reflects a read error. The CDR3 DNA is TGTGCGAGCAGTCACCGAGGGGCAGATACGCAGTATTTG. This gives the protein CASSHRGADTQYL. The chain carries TRBV12-3 or TRBV12-4 and TRBJ2-3; D may be TRBD1 or TRBD2 (5 bases each). The CDR3 sequence is 13 residues long.

This clonotype was detected only a few times. It may be a read error: a sequence one base away is much more abundant. The chain uses TRBV5-1 and TRBJ2-5; 9 nucleotides align to TRBD1. V was pared by 0 bases and J by 3 bases, with 3 bases of the junction left unmatched. This CDR3 is 15 amino acids long. Germline values: CDR1 SGHRS, CDR2 YFSETQ. CDR3 in amino acids: CASSLAGTGKETQYF. For the CDR3, the DNA is TGCGCCAGCAGCTTGGCCGGGACAGGGAAAGAGACCCAGTACTTC.

This clonotype was seen only a few times. The rearrangement joins TRBV3-1 to TRBJ2-2; 9 bases are shared with TRBD2. The germline V gene has CDR1 LGHDT and CDR2 YNNKEL (reference sequence). The CDR3 contains 16 residues. With 1 base clipped from V and 3 bases from J, the junction kept 3 bases outside the gene matches. The CDR3 loop reads CASSQAGLAYTGELFF. CDR3 nucleotide sequence: TGTGCCAGCAGCCAAGCAGGACTAGCGTACACCGGGGAGCTGTTTTTT. The complete variable domain, with remaining parts taken from reference TRBV3-1 and TRBJ2-2, reads DTAVSQTPKYLVTQMGNDKSIKCEQNLGHDTMYWYKQDSKKFLKIMFSYNNKELIINETVPNRFSPKSPDKAHLNLHINSLELGDSAVYFCASSQAGLAYTGELFFGEGSRLTVL.

This chain links TRBV4-1 with TRBJ1-6, with a tentative D call TRBD1 (5 bases). Trimming cost V 5 bases and J 10 bases, with 18 bases left between them. The CDR3 runs 15 residues. Germline V gives CDR1 MGHRA, CDR2 YSYEKL. The CDR3 here is CASSSVQGVSSPLHF. CDR3 DNA: TGCGCCAGCAGCTCTGTCCAGGGAGTTTCCTCACCCCTCCACTTT.

This clonotype has just one count. With a much larger clone just one base away, this may be a read error. The rearrangement joins TRBV6-2 or TRBV6-3 to TRBJ2-3, with 13 bases that match TRBD2. The CDR3 is 14 residues long. Per the germline V gene, CDR1 is MNHEY and CDR2 is SVGEGT. The CDR3 DNA is TGTACCAGCAGACTAGCGGGGGGATCAGATACGCAGTATTTT. Translation: CTSRLAGGSDTQYF.

This clonotype was seen repeatedly, ten times or more. The V and J genes are TRBV29-1 and TRBJ1-5; a possible D gene is TRBD1 (5 bases). Trimming removed 4 bases at V and 1 base at J, with 11 bases between. Germline CDR1 reads SQVTM; CDR2 reads ANQGSEA. This CDR3 has 14 residues. The CDR3 protein is CSVAGDESNQPQHF. The CDR3 bases are TGCAGCGTTGCGGGGGATGAAAGCAATCAGCCCCAGCATTTT.

This clonotype was picked up many times. The chain has TRBV11-2 and TRBJ2-1; 7 bases match TRBD1. The junction had 2 bases not matched to a gene; V was cut back by 1 base and J by 2 bases. This CDR3 is 15 amino acids long. Germline CDR1 and CDR2: SGHAT and FQNNGV. CDR3 nucleotide sequence: TGTGCCAGCAGCTTAGCCGGACAGGCCTACAATGAGCAGTTCTTC. Protein product: CASSLAGQAYNEQFF. Supplemented by reference TRBV11-2 and TRBJ2-1, the full variable domain reads EAGVAQSPRYKIIEKRQSVAFWCNPISGHATLYWYQQILGQGPKLLIQFQNNGVVDDSQLPKDRFSAERLKGVDSTLKIQPAKLEDSAVYLCASSLAGQAYNEQFFGPGTRLTVL.

In its sample, this clonotype was seen a few times. V gene TRBV28 combines with J gene TRBJ2-2; 10 nucleotides align to TRBD1. There are 16 residues in the CDR3. The V segment lost 3 bases and the J segment 3 bases; nucleotides outside the gene matches: 4. Germline-derived CDR1 and CDR2 are MDHEN and SYDVKM. The CDR3 reads CASSLSGTGDTGELFF. The CDR3 region has the DNA TGTGCCAGCAGTTTGTCCGGGACAGGGGACACCGGGGAGCTGTTTTTT.

This sequence joins TRBV12-3 or TRBV12-4 and TRBJ2-3; possibly TRBD1 or TRBD2 for D (5 bases each). Deletions cut 3 bases from V and 1 base from J, with 14 bases between. The CDR3 spans 16 residues. This CDR3 is CASSFLAGDRTDTQYF. CDR3 DNA: TGTGCCAGCAGTTTTCTGGCCGGGGACCGCACAGATACGCAGTATTTT.

The J gene is TRBJ1-6, the V gene TRBV6-5; 7 nucleotides align to TRBD1. This CDR3 comprises 13 residues. V lost 6 bases and J lost 9; bases outside the gene matches: 5. Looked up from germline, CDR1 is MNHEY and CDR2 is SVGAGI. The CDR3 sequence: CASREQGTSPLHF. In DNA, the CDR3 is TGTGCCAGCAGAGAACAGGGGACTTCACCCCTCCACTTT.

There are many counts of this clonotype. This chain joins TRBV7-9 and TRBJ1-2; no clear D gene. V lost 4 bases and J lost 4, with 10 bases in between. CDR1 SEHNR and CDR2 FQNEAQ come from the germline V gene (reference sequence). This CDR3 has 13 amino acids. The CDR3 region is CASSSPEFYGYTF. The CDR3, as DNA: TGTGCCAGCAGCTCCCCGGAATTCTATGGCTACACCTTC.

This chain joins TRBV10-3 and TRBJ1-4; 9 nucleotides align to TRBD1. CDR1 and CDR2 from the germline V gene are ENHRY and SYGVKD. V trimming: 4 bases; J trimming: 3 bases; junction bases outside the gene matches: 6. The CDR3 length is 16 residues. CDR3 sequence (DNA): TGTGCCATCAGTGTTAACCGGGACAGGGCTAATGAAAAACTGTTTTTT. Amino acids: CAISVNRDRANEKLFF.

Concerning this clonotype: Sequence at one end of the junction differs from germline and may be a read error. The chain recombines TRBV2 with TRBJ2-7; TRBD2 aligns across 9 bases. Germline V CDR1 and CDR2: SNHLY, FYNNEI. CDR3 length equals 15 residues. The CDR3 DNA sequence: TGTGCCAGCGGTGAGGCGGGGGGGCCCTACAATGAGCAGTACTTC. Translation gives CASGEAGGPYNEQYF.

This clonotype was counted many times. A much bigger clone sits one base away, suggesting this may be a read error. This chain links TRBV5-1 with TRBJ2-1; 9 positions match TRBD1. The last part of the DNA fits TRBJ2-7 better; the J call may be wrong. Germline V gives CDR1 SGHRS, CDR2 YFSETQ. The CDR3 totals 15 residues. The CDR3, as DNA: TGCGCCAGCAGCTTTACAGGGGGCTACTACAATGAGCAGTACTTC. This gives the protein CASSFTGGYYNEQYF.

This clonotype came up once. This could be a read error, since a much larger clone is one nucleotide away. The chain carries TRBV24-1 and TRBJ2-1; 8 positions agree with TRBD1. Losses at the gene ends were 2 bases for V and 13 bases for J; bases not matched to a gene: 6. Germline assignment: CDR1 KGHDR and CDR2 SFDVKD. The CDR3 has 13 amino acids. CDR3 amino acids: CATSDSRGRQQFF. CDR3 DNA: TGTGCCACCAGTGATTCCAGGGGGCGACAACAGTTCTTC.

V gene TRBV29-1 combines with J gene TRBJ1-3, with 8 bases lining up with TRBD1. Germline CDR1 is SQVTM and CDR2 is ANQGSEA. The ends lost 5 bases at V and 0 bases at J; junction bases unmatched: 3. The CDR3 contains 14 residues. The CDR3, as DNA: TGCAGCGTTAACAGGGGGAGCTCTGGAAACACCATATATTTT. It translates to CSVNRGSSGNTIYF.

The gene calls are TRBV5-6 and TRBJ1-1, with 8 bases fitting TRBD1. The CDR3 runs 15 residues. The germline V gene has CDR1 SGHDT and CDR2 YYEEEE. J gave up 6 bases and V 2 bases, and 9 bases lay outside the gene matches. CDR3 coding DNA: TGTGCCAGCAGCTTACCTGGACAGGGTAGCGCTGAAGCTTTCTTT. Translation: CASSLPGQGSAEAFF.

This clonotype was detected ten times or more. V gene TRBV5-6 combines with J gene TRBJ2-7; maybe TRBD1 (7 bases). Between the trimmed V and J ends, which lost 4 bases and 5 bases, there was a span of 25 bases. Germline V gene lookup returns CDR1 SGHDT and CDR2 YYEEEE. This CDR3 contains 17 residues. The chain's CDR3 is CASSRWRVRDSTHEQYF. The CDR3 region has the DNA TGTGCCAGCAGCCGTTGGAGGGTAAGGGACAGTACCCACGAGCAGTACTTC.

The V gene is TRBV2, the J gene TRBJ1-6; 7 positions match TRBD1. The CDR3 length is 14 residues. V was clipped by 4 bases and J by 10 bases; unmatched bases: 7. Germline CDR1 and CDR2: SNHLY and FYNNEI. The CDR3 loop reads CASSADRVDSPLHF. As DNA, the CDR3 is TGTGCCAGCAGTGCTGACAGGGTGGACTCACCCCTCCACTTT. The full variable domain, rest sourced from reference TRBV2 and TRBJ1-6, is EPEVTQTPSHQVTQMGQEVILRCVPISNHLYFYWYRQILGQKVEFLVSFYNNEISEKSEIFDDQFSVERPDGSNFTLKIRSTKLEDSAMYFCASSADRVDSPLHFGNGTRLTVT.

Points on this clonotype: This may come from a read error, since a much larger clone is one base off. V usage is TRBV7-9 and J usage is TRBJ2-5; D might be TRBD1 (5 bases). This CDR3 contains 11 residues. Germline assignment: CDR1 SEHNR and CDR2 FQNEAQ (reference sequence). V was trimmed by 1 base and J by 11 bases, leaving 8 bases between them. Here the CDR3 reads CASSLVGVQYF. CDR3 DNA: TGTGCCAGCAGCTTAGTAGGGGTGCAGTACTTC.